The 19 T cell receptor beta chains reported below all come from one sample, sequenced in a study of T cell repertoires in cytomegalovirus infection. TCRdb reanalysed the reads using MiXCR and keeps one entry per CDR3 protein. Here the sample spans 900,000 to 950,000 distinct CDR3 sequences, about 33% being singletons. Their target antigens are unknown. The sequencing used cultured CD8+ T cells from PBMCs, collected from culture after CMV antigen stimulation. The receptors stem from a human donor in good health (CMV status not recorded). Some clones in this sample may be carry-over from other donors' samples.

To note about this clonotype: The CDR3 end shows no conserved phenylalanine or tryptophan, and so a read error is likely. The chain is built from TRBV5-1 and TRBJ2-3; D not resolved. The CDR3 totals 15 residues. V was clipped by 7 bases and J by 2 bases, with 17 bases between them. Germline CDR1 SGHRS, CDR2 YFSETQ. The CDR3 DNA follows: TGCGCCAGCCGTATGGGTGGCTTAACCACAGATACGCAGTATTCT. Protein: CASRMGGLTTDTQYS.

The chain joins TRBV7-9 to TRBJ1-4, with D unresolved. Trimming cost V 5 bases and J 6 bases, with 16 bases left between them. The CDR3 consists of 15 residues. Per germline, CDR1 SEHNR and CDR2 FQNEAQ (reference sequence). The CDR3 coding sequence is TGTGCCAGCAGCCTAGGCGCCGTCTGGGATGAAAAACTGTTTTTT. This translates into CASSLGAVWDEKLFF. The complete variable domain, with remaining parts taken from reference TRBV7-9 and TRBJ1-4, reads DTGVSQNPRHKITKRGQNVTFRCDPISEHNRLYWYRQTLGQGPEFLTYFQNEAQLEKSRLLSDRFSAERPKGSFSTLEIQRTEQGDSAMYLCASSLGAVWDEKLFFGSGTQLSVL.

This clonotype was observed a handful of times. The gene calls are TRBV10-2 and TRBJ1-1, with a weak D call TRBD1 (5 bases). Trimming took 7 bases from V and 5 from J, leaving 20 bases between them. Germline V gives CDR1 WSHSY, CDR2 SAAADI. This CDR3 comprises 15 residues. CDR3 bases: TGCGCCAGCACCCATAGTAGGTTATGGGGGACTGAAGCTTTCTTT. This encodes CASTHSRLWGTEAFF.

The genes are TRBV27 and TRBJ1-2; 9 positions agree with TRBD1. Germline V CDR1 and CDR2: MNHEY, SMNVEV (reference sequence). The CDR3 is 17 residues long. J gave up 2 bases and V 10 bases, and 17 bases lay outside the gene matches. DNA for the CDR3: TGTGCCACCGATCCCCCCGGGACAGGGAGGCACAACTATGGCTACACCTTC. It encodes CATDPPGTGRHNYGYTF.

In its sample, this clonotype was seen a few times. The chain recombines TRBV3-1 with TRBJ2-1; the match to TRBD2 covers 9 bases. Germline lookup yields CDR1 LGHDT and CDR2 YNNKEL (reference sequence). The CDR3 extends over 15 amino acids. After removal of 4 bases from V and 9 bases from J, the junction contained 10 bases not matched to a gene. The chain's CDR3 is CASSLDGGGAREQFF. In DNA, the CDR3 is TGTGCCAGCAGCCTTGATGGCGGGGGGGCCCGTGAGCAGTTCTTC.

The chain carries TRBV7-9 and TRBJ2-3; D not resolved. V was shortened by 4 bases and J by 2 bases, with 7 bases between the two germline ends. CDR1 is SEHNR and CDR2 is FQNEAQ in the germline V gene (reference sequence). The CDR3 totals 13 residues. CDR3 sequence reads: CASSSRHTDTQYF. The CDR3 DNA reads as TGTGCCAGCAGCTCCAGGCACACAGATACGCAGTATTTT.

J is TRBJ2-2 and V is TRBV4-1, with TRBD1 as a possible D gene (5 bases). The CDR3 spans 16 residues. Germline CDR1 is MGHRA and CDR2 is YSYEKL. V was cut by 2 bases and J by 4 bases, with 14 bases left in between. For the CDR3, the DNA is TGCGCCAGCAGCCAACTAGGGGCTCCGACCACCGGGGAGCTGTTTTTT. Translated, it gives CASSQLGAPTTGELFF.

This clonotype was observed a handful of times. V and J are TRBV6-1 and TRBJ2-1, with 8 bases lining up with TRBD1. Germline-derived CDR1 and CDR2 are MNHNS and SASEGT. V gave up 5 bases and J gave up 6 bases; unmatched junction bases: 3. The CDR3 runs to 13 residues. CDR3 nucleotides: TGTGCCAGCAGTACCGGGACAGGCAATGAGCAGTTCTTC. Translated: CASSTGTGNEQFF.

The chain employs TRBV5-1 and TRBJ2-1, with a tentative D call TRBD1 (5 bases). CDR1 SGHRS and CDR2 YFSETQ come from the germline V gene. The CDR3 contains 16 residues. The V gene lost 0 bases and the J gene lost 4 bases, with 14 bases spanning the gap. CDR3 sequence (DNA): TGCGCCAGCAGCTTGGAGACAGTCGCCCAGTACAATGAGCAGTTCTTC. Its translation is CASSLETVAQYNEQFF.

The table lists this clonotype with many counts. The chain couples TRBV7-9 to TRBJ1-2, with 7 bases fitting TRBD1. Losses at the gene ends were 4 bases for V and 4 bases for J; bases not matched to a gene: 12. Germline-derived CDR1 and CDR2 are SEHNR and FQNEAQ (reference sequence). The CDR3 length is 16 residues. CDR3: CASSYAGEGAFYGYTF. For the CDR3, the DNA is TGTGCCAGCAGCTACGCGGGAGAGGGGGCATTCTATGGCTACACCTTC.

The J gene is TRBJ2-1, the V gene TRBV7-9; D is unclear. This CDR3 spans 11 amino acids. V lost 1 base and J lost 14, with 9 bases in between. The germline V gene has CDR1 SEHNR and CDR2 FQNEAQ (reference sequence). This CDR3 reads CASSLGTKEFF. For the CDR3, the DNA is TGTGCCAGCAGCTTAGGGACGAAGGAGTTCTTC. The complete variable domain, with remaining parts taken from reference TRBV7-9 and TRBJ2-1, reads DTGVSQNPRHKITKRGQNVTFRCDPISEHNRLYWYRQTLGQGPEFLTYFQNEAQLEKSRLLSDRFSAERPKGSFSTLEIQRTEQGDSAMYLCASSLGTKEFFGPGTRLTVL.

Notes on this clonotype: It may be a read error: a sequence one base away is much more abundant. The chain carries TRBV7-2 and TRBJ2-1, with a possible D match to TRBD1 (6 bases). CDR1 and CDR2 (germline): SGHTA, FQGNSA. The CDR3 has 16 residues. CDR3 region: CVSSLGSGQRYNEQFF. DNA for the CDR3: TGTGTCAGCAGTTTAGGCTCTGGACAGAGATACAATGAGCAGTTCTTC.

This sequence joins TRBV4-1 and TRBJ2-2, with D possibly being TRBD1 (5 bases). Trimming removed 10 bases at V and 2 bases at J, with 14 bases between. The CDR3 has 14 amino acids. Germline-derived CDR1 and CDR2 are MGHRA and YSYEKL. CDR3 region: CANTHRLNTGELFF. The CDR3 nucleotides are TGCGCCAACACCCACAGGTTAAACACCGGGGAGCTGTTTTTT.

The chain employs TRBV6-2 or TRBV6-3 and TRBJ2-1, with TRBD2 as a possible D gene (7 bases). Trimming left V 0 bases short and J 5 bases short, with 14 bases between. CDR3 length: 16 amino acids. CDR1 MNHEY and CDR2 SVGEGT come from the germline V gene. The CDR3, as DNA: TGTGCCAGCAGTTACTCCGAGGGGCGGGGGCACAATGAGCAGTTCTTC. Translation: CASSYSEGRGHNEQFF.

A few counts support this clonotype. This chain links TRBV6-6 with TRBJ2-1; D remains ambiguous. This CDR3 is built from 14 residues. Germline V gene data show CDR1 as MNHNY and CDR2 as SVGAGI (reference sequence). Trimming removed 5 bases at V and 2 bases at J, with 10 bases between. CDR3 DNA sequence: TGTGCCAGCAGTCGGATAGGACCCTACAATGAGCAGTTCTTC. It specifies CASSRIGPYNEQFF.

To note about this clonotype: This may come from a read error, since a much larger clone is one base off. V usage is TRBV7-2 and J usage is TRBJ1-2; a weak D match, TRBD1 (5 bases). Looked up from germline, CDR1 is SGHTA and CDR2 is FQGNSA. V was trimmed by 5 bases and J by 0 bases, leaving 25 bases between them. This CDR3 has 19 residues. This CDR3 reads CASSPTVEGQEPANYGYTF. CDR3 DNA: TGTGCCAGCAGCCCCACCGTCGAGGGGCAGGAACCCGCTAACTATGGCTACACCTTC.

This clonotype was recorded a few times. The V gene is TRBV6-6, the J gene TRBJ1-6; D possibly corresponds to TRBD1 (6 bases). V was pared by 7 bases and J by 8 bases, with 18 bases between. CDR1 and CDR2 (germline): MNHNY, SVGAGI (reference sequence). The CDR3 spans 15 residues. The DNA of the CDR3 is TGTGCCAGCACCCACCCAGGGGCCCGTGATTCACCCCTCCACTTT. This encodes CASTHPGARDSPLHF.

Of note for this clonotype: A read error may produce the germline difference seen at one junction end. Written as DNA, the CDR3 is TGTGCCAGCAGCTTATCACAGGCTAGGCATTCACCCCTCCACTTT. Protein: CASSLSQARHSPLHF. The chain uses TRBV28 and TRBJ1-6, with D maybe TRBD1 (5 bases). The CDR3 consists of 15 residues. Germline V CDR1 and CDR2: MDHEN, SYDVKM.

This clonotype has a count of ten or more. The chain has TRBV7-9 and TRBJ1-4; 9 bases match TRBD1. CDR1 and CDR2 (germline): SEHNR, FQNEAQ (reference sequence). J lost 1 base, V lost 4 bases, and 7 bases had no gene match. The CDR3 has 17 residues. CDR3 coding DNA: TGTGCCAGCAGCTCAAACAGGGGGCGACTAACTAATGAAAAACTGTTTTTT. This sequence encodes CASSSNRGRLTNEKLFF.